The present T cell receptor beta chain was sequenced within a study of T-cell memory formation after mild COVID-19. In the study overall: Clusters were largely donor specific.

This clonotype was observed a handful of times. MiXCR was run by TCRdb on the 5' RACE reads, yielding one entry per CDR3 protein. Of about 160,000 distinct CDR3 sequences listed, 25% to 40% are singletons. The CDR3 is 14 amino acids. The germline gives CDR1 MDHEN, CDR2 SYDVKM. Trimming removed 6 bases from V and 3 bases from J; junction bases left unmatched: 6. The receptor was derived from an adult woman who had mild COVID-19 (a few samples of this study predate the infection). Cell type and time point are not known. Sequencing was carried out using PBMCs or a T cell subset sorted from them (not recorded which). The gene calls are TRBV28 and TRBJ2-5; 8 positions agree with TRBD1. The CDR3: CASRPHRGEETQYF. The DNA for the CDR3 is TGTGCCAGCAGGCCCCACAGGGGGGAAGAGACCCAGTACTTC. The complete variable domain, with remaining parts taken from reference TRBV28 and TRBJ2-5, reads DVKVTQSSRYLVKRTGEKVFLECVQDMDHENMFWYRQDPGLGLRLIYFSYDVKMKEKGDIPEGYSVSREKKERFSLILESASTNQTSMYLCASRPHRGEETQYFGPGTRLLVL.